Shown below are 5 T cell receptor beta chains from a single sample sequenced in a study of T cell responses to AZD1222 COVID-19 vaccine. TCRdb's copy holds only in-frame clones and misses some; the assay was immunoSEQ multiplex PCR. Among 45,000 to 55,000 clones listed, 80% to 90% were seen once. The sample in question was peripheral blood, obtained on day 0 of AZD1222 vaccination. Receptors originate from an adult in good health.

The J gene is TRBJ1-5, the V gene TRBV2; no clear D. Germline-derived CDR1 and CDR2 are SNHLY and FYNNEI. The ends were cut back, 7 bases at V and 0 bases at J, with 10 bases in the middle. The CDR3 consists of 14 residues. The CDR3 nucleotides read TGTGCCAGCAATCTTGGAAGTAGCAATCAGCCCCAGCATTTT. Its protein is CASNLGSSNQPQHF.

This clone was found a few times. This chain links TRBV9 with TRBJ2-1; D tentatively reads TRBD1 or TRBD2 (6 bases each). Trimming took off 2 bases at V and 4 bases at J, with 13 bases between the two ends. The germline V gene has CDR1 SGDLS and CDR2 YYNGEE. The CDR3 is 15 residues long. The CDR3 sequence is CASSVRGATYNEQFF. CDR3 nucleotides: TGTGCCAGCAGCGTTAGGGGGGCCACGTACAATGAGCAGTTCTTC.

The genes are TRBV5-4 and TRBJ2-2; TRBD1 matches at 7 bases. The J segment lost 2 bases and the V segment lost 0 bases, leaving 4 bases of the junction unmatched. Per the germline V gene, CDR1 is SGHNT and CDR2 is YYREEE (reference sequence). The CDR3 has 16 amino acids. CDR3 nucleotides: TGTGCCAGCAGCTTGGGAAACAGGGGCAACACCGGGGAGCTGTTTTTT. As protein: CASSLGNRGNTGELFF.

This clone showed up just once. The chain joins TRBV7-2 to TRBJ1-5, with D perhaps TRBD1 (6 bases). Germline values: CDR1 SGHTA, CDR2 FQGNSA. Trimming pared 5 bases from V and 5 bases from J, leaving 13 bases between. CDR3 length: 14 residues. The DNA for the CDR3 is TGTGCCAGCAGCACGAGGGCAGGGGATCAGCCCCAGCATTTT. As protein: CASSTRAGDQPQHF.

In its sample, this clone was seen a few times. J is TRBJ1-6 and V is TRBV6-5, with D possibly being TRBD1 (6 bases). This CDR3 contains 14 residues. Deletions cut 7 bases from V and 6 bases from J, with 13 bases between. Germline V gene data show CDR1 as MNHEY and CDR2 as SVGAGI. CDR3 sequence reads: CASIIGGSNSPLHF. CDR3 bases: TGTGCCAGCATCATAGGGGGAAGTAATTCACCCCTCCACTTT.